Presented here are 20 T cell receptor beta chains from one specimen sequenced in a study of cytomegalovirus exposure and HLA in healthy donors. PCR used 60 Vbeta primers and 13 Jbeta primers. Assay: immunoSEQ multiplex PCR; the TCRdb copy retains only in-frame clones and omits some. The data show tens of thousands of clones, roughly 79% seen once. Sequenced: PBMCs. The receptors shown here come from a man aged 45 to 65 in good health and CMV-seronegative.

The chain carries TRBV6-6 and TRBJ2-2; 7 bases are a match to TRBD1. The V segment lost 6 bases and the J segment 6 bases; nucleotides outside the gene matches: 10. Germline CDR1 and CDR2: MNHNY and SVGAGI (reference sequence). This CDR3 has 15 amino acids. CDR3 nucleotide sequence: TGTGCCAGCAGACAAAGGACAGGCGCGCCCGGGGAGCTGTTTTTT. Translated: CASRQRTGAPGELFF.

This clone was counted a few times. The chain is built from TRBV11-2 and TRBJ1-3, with D tentatively TRBD1 (5 bases). V lost 10 bases to trimming and J lost 4 bases, with 11 bases between them. The CDR3 runs to 12 residues. Germline CDR1 reads SGHAT; CDR2 reads FQNNGV. For the CDR3, the DNA is TGTGCCACGAGACAGTTGGGAAACACCATATATTTT. Translating gives CATRQLGNTIYF. The full variable domain, completed using reference TRBV11-2 and TRBJ1-3, is EAGVAQSPRYKIIEKRQSVAFWCNPISGHATLYWYQQILGQGPKLLIQFQNNGVVDDSQLPKDRFSAERLKGVDSTLKIQPAKLEDSAVYLCATRQLGNTIYFGEGSWLTVV.

The chain carries TRBV6-1 and TRBJ1-1; TRBD1 aligns across 10 bases. The CDR3 loop spans 18 amino acids. Per the germline V gene, CDR1 is MNHNS and CDR2 is SASEGT. Trimming cost V 4 bases and J 5 bases; bases outside gene matches: 16. The CDR3 is CASSAPMGSGQGRTEAFF. The CDR3 nucleotides are TGTGCCAGCAGTGCCCCTATGGGATCGGGACAGGGGAGGACTGAAGCTTTCTTT.

The J gene is TRBJ2-1, the V gene TRBV30; a possible D gene is TRBD2 (5 bases). The CDR3 has 13 amino acids. Germline assignment: CDR1 GTSNPN and CDR2 SVGIG (reference sequence). V lost 1 base and J 6 bases, leaving 10 bases between the germline ends. CDR3 residues: CAWSEGLFNEQFF. The CDR3 DNA reads TGTGCCTGGAGTGAAGGACTTTTCAATGAGCAGTTCTTC.

This clone was counted between two and nine times. The chain is built from TRBV5-1 and TRBJ1-1; 7 nucleotides agree with TRBD1. J gave up 2 bases and V 0 bases, and 4 bases lay outside the gene matches. The CDR3 has 15 residues. Germline-derived CDR1 and CDR2 are SGHRS and YFSETQ. CDR3 coding DNA: TGCGCCAGCAGCTTGGAACAGGGGACCAACACTGAAGCTTTCTTT. Its translation: CASSLEQGTNTEAFF.

This clone has just a few counts. This rearrangement joins TRBV5-1 to TRBJ2-1; D may be TRBD2 (6 bases). The CDR3 spans 15 residues. The germline V gene encodes CDR1 SGHRS and CDR2 YFSETQ. Trimming removed 0 bases from V and 1 base from J, with 8 bases in between. The CDR3 nucleotides are TGCGCCAGCAGCTTGGCGGGGGAGTCCTACAATGAGCAGTTCTTC. Amino acid sequence: CASSLAGESYNEQFF.

The gene calls are TRBV4-3 and TRBJ1-3; D unclear. Looked up from germline, CDR1 is LGHNA and CDR2 is YSLEER. With 3 bases removed from V and 0 bases from J, the gap between germline ends came to 12 bases. The CDR3 length is 16 residues. CDR3 loop: CASSQSHFNSGNTIYF. The CDR3, as DNA: TGCGCCAGCAGCCAGTCTCACTTCAACTCTGGAAACACCATATATTTT.

V usage is TRBV9 and J usage is TRBJ1-2; D is ambiguous. There are 13 residues in the CDR3. Trimming took 5 bases from V and 8 from J, leaving 16 bases between them. Germline V gives CDR1 SGDLS, CDR2 YYNGEE. For the CDR3, the DNA is TGTGCCAGCAGGAAGGGAGGATTAGAGGGCTACACCTTC. Translation gives CASRKGGLEGYTF.

The rearrangement links TRBV5-4 to TRBJ2-2; possibly TRBD1 for D (7 bases). The CDR3 totals 14 residues. Trimming removed 4 bases from V and 4 bases from J, with 11 bases in between. Germline CDR1 and CDR2: SGHNT and YYREEE (reference sequence). DNA of the CDR3: TGTGCCAGCAGCAACCAGGGGGGCACCGGGGAGCTGTTTTTT. Protein product: CASSNQGGTGELFF. Full variable domain (outside the CDR3, taken from reference TRBV5-4 and TRBJ2-2): ETGVTQSPTHLIKTRGQQVTLRCSSQSGHNTVSWYQQALGQGPQFIFQYYREEENGRGNFPPRFSGLQFPNYSSELNVNALELDDSALYLCASSNQGGTGELFFGEGSRLTVL.

The J gene is TRBJ1-6, the V gene TRBV5-1; perhaps TRBD1 as D (5 bases). Germline V gene lookup returns CDR1 SGHRS and CDR2 YFSETQ. This CDR3 contains 14 residues. The V gene lost 3 bases and the J gene lost 10 bases, with 14 bases spanning the gap. Written as DNA, the CDR3 is TGCGCCAGCAGCTACTCGGGACTTGAATCACCCCTCCACTTT. Protein: CASSYSGLESPLHF. Complete variable domain (other parts from reference TRBV5-1 and TRBJ1-6): KAGVTQTPRYLIKTRGQQVTLSCSPISGHRSVSWYQQTPGQGLQFLFEYFSETQRNKGNFPGRFSGRQFSNSRSEMNVSTLELGDSALYLCASSYSGLESPLHFGNGTRLTVT.

This clone appeared a few times. The V gene is TRBV5-6, the J gene TRBJ2-3; 11 bases line up with TRBD2. J lost 3 bases, V lost 0 bases, and 3 bases had no gene match. Germline V gene sequence: CDR1 SGHDT, CDR2 YYEEEE. The CDR3 runs 16 residues. CDR3 in DNA: TGTGCCAGCAGCTTGGATCTAGCGGGAGGAACAGATACGCAGTATTTT. As protein: CASSLDLAGGTDTQYF. The full variable domain, rest sourced from reference TRBV5-6 and TRBJ2-3, is DAGVTQSPTHLIKTRGQQVTLRCSPKSGHDTVSWYQQALGQGPQFIFQYYEEEERQRGNFPDRFSGHQFPNYSSELNVNALLLGDSALYLCASSLDLAGGTDTQYFGPGTRLTVL.

This rearrangement joins TRBV18 to TRBJ2-7; 11 bases are a match to TRBD2. V was pared by 4 bases and J by 2 bases, with 7 bases of the junction left unmatched. Germline-derived CDR1 and CDR2 are KGHSH and LQKENI. The CDR3 runs to 16 residues. This CDR3 reads CASSQRTSGSPYEQYF. CDR3 nucleotide sequence: TGTGCCAGCTCACAAAGAACTAGCGGGAGCCCCTACGAGCAGTACTTC. The full variable domain, its missing parts supplied by reference TRBV18 and TRBJ2-7, is NAGVMQNPRHLVRRRGQEARLRCSPMKGHSHVYWYRQLPEEGLKFMVYLQKENIIDESGMPKERFSAEFPKEGPSILRIQQVVRGDSAAYFCASSQRTSGSPYEQYFGPGTRLTVT.

The rearrangement links TRBV5-4 to TRBJ2-4; TRBD2 matches 13 bases. The CDR3 runs 16 residues. Trimming removed 4 bases from V and 4 bases from J; junction bases left unmatched: 5. The V gene's germline CDR1 is SGHNT and CDR2 YYREEE (reference sequence). This chain's CDR3 is CASSTGTSGKKNIQYF. The CDR3 nucleotides are TGTGCCAGCAGCACCGGGACTAGCGGGAAAAAAAACATTCAGTACTTC.

In this sample, this clone turned up a few times. The chain uses TRBV30 and TRBJ2-7; D perhaps matches TRBD2 (5 bases). The CDR3 has 12 amino acids. Trimming removed 8 bases from V and 3 bases from J, with 14 bases in between. Germline CDR1 and CDR2: GTSNPN and SVGIG (reference sequence). CDR3 sequence (DNA): TGTGCCGGGGAGAAAGGGCTCTACGAGCAGTACTTC. Protein product: CAGEKGLYEQYF.

This chain links TRBV9 with TRBJ2-2; TRBD2 matches at 10 bases. The length of the CDR3 is 14 residues. CDR1 and CDR2 (germline): SGDLS, YYNGEE. V lost 4 bases and J lost 7; bases outside the gene matches: 4. This CDR3 reads CASSILAGSGELFF. The CDR3, as DNA: TGTGCCAGCAGCATACTAGCGGGGAGCGGGGAGCTGTTTTTT.

This chain joins TRBV27 and TRBJ2-5; tentatively, D is TRBD1 (6 bases). Trimming cost V 6 bases and J 4 bases, with 18 bases left between them. This CDR3 contains 15 residues. Germline assignment: CDR1 MNHEY and CDR2 SMNVEV (reference sequence). The CDR3 bases are TGTGCCAGCAGGACGTCGGACAGCTTGCTAGAGACCCAGTACTTC. Translating gives CASRTSDSLLETQYF.

The chain combines TRBV7-4 with TRBJ2-7, with 8 bases aligning to TRBD1. Unmatched junction bases numbered 13, after V lost 5 bases and J lost 7 bases. CDR1 and CDR2 from the germline V gene are SGHVT and SQSDAQ. There are 15 residues in the CDR3. The CDR3 bases are TGTGCCAGCAGCGCCCGGACAGGGCGGAGGGGGGAGCAGTACTTC. It is translated as CASSARTGRRGEQYF.

This clone has only a few counts. V usage is TRBV7-8 and J usage is TRBJ2-1, with 11 bases matching TRBD2. J was trimmed by 9 bases and V by 5 bases; bases with no gene match: 9. The CDR3 contains 15 residues. The germline gives CDR1 SGHVS, CDR2 FQNEAQ. The CDR3 DNA follows: TGTGCCAGCAGCCTCCTAGCGGGGGGTTTTGGTGAGCAGTTCTTC. This gives the protein CASSLLAGGFGEQFF.

This clone has only a few counts. The rearrangement uses TRBV13 and TRBJ2-6, with 9 bases lining up with TRBD1. Germline loops: CDR1 PRHDT, CDR2 FYEKMQ (reference sequence). CDR3 length equals 17 residues. J gave up 4 bases and V 5 bases, and 9 bases lay outside the gene matches. This CDR3 reads CASSRRDRVRGANVLTF. The CDR3 DNA follows: TGTGCCAGCAGCCGCCGGGACAGGGTCAGAGGGGCCAACGTCCTGACTTTC.

The CDR3: CASGRGVPGELFF. The CDR3 DNA is TGTGCTAGTGGCCGCGGGGTCCCCGGGGAGCTGTTTTTT. The rearrangement links TRBV12-5 to TRBJ2-2, with D maybe TRBD2 (6 bases). The CDR3 is made up of 13 amino acids. The ends were cut back, 6 bases at V and 6 bases at J, with 11 bases in the middle. The V gene's germline CDR1 is LGHNT and CDR2 FRNRAP.